This is a list of T cell receptor beta chains from one sample in a study of T-cell reconstitution after alpha-beta-depleted transplantation in children. MiXCR, run by TCRdb on the PCR reads, gives a single entry per CDR3 protein. The repertoire holds 450,000 to 700,000 distinct CDR3 sequences, with 27% as singletons. The sequencing here drew on PBMCs, taken before TCRalphabeta/CD19-depleted stem cell transplant. Receptors were obtained from a boy under two years old with Wiskott-Aldrich syndrome, due to receive a stem cell transplant. Each CDR3 is given with its conserved first and last residue. The order of the fields is V gene, clone size, J gene, CDR3 protein. Size tells how often a clone was seen (once, few, many) or the class of an expanded clone, and some rows leave it out.

TRBV20-1	NA	TRBJ1-6	CSARASVLDSPLHF
TRBV6-1	NA	TRBJ1-3	CASSLGQARSGNTIYF
TRBV5-1	NA	TRBJ2-1	CASSWGLAGRSYNEQFF
TRBV15	NA	TRBJ1-1	CATSSTPVWPGSTEAFF
TRBV5-1	NA	TRBJ1-1	CASSLGLRDTRNTEAFF
TRBV29-1	NA	TRBJ2-4	CSVATGRGKNIQYF
TRBV7-8	few	TRBJ1-5	CASSLRRWGQVQPQHF
TRBV28	few	TRBJ2-2	CASTGTANTGELFF
TRBV5-1	many	TRBJ1-1	CASSLVGANTEAFF
TRBV29-1	once	TRBJ2-7	CSTGDGTGLKYEQYF
TRBV7-7	NA	TRBJ2-5	CASSRRRDSQETQYF
TRBV20-1	few	TRBJ2-2	CSARTTSANTGELFF
TRBV20-1	NA	TRBJ2-7	CSASRQFQDYEQYF
TRBV7-6	NA	TRBJ1-6	CASSLGWGADSAPLHF
TRBV5-1	NA	TRBJ2-2	CASSGDLLGTGELFF
TRBV12-3/TRBV12-4	NA	TRBJ2-4	CASSSNWQEGNIQYF
TRBV28	NA	TRBJ2-7	CASRIDGYEQYF
TRBV27	NA	TRBJ2-1	CASTVPGTGVVEQFF
TRBV5-5	NA	TRBJ2-3	CASSLDPRTDTQYF
TRBV9	few	TRBJ1-2	CASSVAPANYGYTF
TRBV11-2	NA	TRBJ2-4	CASSLFEGGYGVGNIQYF
TRBV20-1	few	TRBJ2-5	CSASGSLETQYF
TRBV18	few	TRBJ2-1	CASSSAGVGNEQFF
TRBV5-5	NA	TRBJ2-5	CASSSVEETQYF
TRBV20-1	NA	TRBJ2-1	CSARDGTSGRGPLFNEQFF
TRBV10-3	NA	TRBJ2-6	CAISETRTSGYSGANVLTF
TRBV25-1	NA	TRBJ2-5	CASVGLAEKVQETQYF
TRBV10-1	NA	TRBJ1-4	CASSEGRGGEKLFF
TRBV21-1	NA	TRBJ2-1	CASSKTSGRQFF
TRBV25-1	NA	TRBJ2-7	CASSEGDGPYEQYF
TRBV11-2	few	TRBJ2-4	CASSLDRGAKNIQYF
TRBV16	once	TRBJ2-3	CASSQSINSGRADTQYF
TRBV10-3	few	TRBJ2-1	CAISKGGLAYNEQFF
TRBV7-2	NA	TRBJ2-7	CASTVGTGFVEQYF
TRBV7-9	NA	TRBJ2-7	CASSLGASLAEQYF
TRBV20-1	NA	TRBJ2-7	CSARRLPRLDYEQYF